This T cell receptor (beta chain) was recorded in a study of cytomegalovirus exposure and HLA in healthy donors. Study overall: Out of 398 genotyped donors, roughly 80% belonged to the Caucasian-associated ancestry cluster.

The PCR used 60 Vbeta and 13 Jbeta primers. Using immunoSEQ multiplex PCR, the repertoire was profiled, and TCRdb retains in-frame clones only, with some absent. Found here are fewer than 200,000 clones, about 80% of them singletons; the top ten hold approximately 1.4%. Points from the study as a whole: A later analysis, which compared TCR beta chains of equal frequency, found the HLA-associated ones more clonally expanded.

Germline V gene data show CDR1 as KGHSH and CDR2 as LQKENI. The V gene lost 2 bases and the J gene lost 3 bases, with 11 bases spanning the gap. The CDR3 spans 15 residues. Note on this clone: Its specificity is not known.

The receptor was isolated from a man in his thirties or forties in good health and CMV-seronegative. Sequenced input: PBMCs. The chain recombines TRBV18 with TRBJ2-1; D ambiguous. The CDR3 protein is CASSPNFTVYNEQFF. The CDR3 nucleotides are TGTGCCAGCTCACCAAATTTCACAGTCTACAATGAGCAGTTCTTC.